This T cell receptor beta chain originates from a study of regulatory T cells in long-lasting Graves disease. The overall study: Newly diagnosed Graves' patients took antithyroid drugs under 3 months.

CDR3 length: 17 amino acids. Germline lookup yields CDR1 MNHNY and CDR2 SVGAGI (reference sequence). The ends lost 0 bases at V and 3 bases at J; junction bases unmatched: 9. Investigators prepared the TCR beta libraries by applying iRepertoire HTBI primers and Arm-PCR of CDR3 regions. TCRdb independently ran MiXCR on the multiplex PCR reads; one entry per CDR3 protein. Of approximately 540,000 distinct CDR3 sequences listed, 12% were seen once; the top ten hold more than 8%. This clonotype was counted many times. Its specificity is unknown. Whole-study results and caveats: Persistent disease was characterized by preferential usage of TRBV28, TRBJ1-2 and TRBJ2-5.

Time point denoted: newly diagnosed GD, antithyroid drugs for less than 3 months. Construction of the TCR library relied on RNA isolated from PBMCs. These data were also reused for a study on T cells in Graves' hyperthyroidism and ophthalmopathy. From that paper: Absence of ophthalmopathy progression within 18 months defined stable Graves' hyperthyroidism. Ophthalmopathy was model-predicted a median roughly 6.2 months pre-onset.

This receptor was identified in a young woman with Graves disease. Material: peripheral blood mononuclear cells (PBMCs), obtained at new diagnosis, from a patient treated with antithyroid drugs. The chain carries TRBV6-6 and TRBJ1-1; 8 nucleotides line up with TRBD1. The chain's CDR3 is CASSYSRPGTGHTEAFF. In DNA form, the CDR3 reads TGTGCCAGCAGTTACTCGAGACCCGGGACAGGCCACACTGAAGCTTTCTTT.